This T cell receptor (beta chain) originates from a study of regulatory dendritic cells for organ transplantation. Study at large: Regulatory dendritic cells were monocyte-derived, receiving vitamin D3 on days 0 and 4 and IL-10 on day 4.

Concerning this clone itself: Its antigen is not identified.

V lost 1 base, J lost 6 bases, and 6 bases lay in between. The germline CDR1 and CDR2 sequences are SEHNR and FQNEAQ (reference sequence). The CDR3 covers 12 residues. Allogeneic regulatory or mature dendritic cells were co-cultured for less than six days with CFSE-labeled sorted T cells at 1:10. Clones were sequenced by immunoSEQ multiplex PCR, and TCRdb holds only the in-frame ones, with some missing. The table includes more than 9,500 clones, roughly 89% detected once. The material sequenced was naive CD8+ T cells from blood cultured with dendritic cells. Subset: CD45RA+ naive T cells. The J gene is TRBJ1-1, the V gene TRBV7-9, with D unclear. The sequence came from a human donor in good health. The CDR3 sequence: CASSLGTAEAFF. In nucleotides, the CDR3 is TGTGCCAGCAGCTTAGGCACCGCTGAAGCTTTCTTT.